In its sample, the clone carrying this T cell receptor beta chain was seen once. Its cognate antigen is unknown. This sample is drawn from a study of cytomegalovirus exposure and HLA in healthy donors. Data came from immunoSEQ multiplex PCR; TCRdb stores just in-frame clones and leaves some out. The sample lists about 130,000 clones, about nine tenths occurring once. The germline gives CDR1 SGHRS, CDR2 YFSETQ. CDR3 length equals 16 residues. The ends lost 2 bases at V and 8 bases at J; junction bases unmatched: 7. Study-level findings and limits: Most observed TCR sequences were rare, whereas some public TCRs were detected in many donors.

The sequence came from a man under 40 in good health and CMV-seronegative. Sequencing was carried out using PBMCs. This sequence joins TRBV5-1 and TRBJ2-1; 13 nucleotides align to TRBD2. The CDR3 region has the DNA TGCGCCAGCAGCTTTGGGACTAGCGGGATTCGGGATGAGCAGTTCTTC. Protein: CASSFGTSGIRDEQFF.